These 19 T cell receptor beta chains came from one sample sequenced in a study of T cells in localized non-small cell lung cancer. Sequencing was performed with immunoSEQ multiplex PCR; in TCRdb, only in-frame clones are kept and a portion is missing. The data show about 60,000 clones, approximately 87% seen once. Here the sequenced sample was peripheral blood, taken before any cancer treatment. The receptors stem from a woman between 35 and 75 years old with stage I lung adenocarcinoma.

The chain uses TRBV27 and TRBJ1-2; the D is unclear. Germline CDR1 and CDR2: MNHEY and SMNVEV (reference sequence). Trimming removed 4 bases from V and 2 bases from J, with 14 bases in between. The CDR3 contains 15 residues. CDR3 DNA sequence: TGTGCCAGCAGTTCCAGCCCCAGGTTGAACTATGGCTACACCTTC. This encodes CASSSSPRLNYGYTF.

This chain connects TRBV5-4 to TRBJ2-1, with a weak D call TRBD2 (5 bases). The V and J ends lost 3 bases and 4 bases respectively, with 17 bases between them. CDR1 is SGHNT and CDR2 is YYREEE in the germline V gene (reference sequence). The CDR3 is made up of 16 amino acids. The CDR3 nucleotides are TGTGCCAGCAGCTCCGGAGGAGAGCGGAGTTACAATGAGCAGTTCTTC. Its translation: CASSSGGERSYNEQFF.

The chain recombines TRBV5-1 with TRBJ2-7, with 9 bases matching TRBD2. Germline-derived CDR1 and CDR2 are SGHRS and YFSETQ. V trimming: 3 bases; J trimming: 5 bases; junction bases outside the gene matches: 12. This CDR3 contains 16 residues. This CDR3 is CASSSGGGSGSNEQYF. CDR3 bases: TGCGCCAGCAGCTCGGGAGGTGGTAGCGGGAGCAACGAGCAGTACTTC.

On this clone itself: This CDR3 is also generated by other DNA sequences in the sample. The CDR3 here is CASSPILAGYSYEQYF. The DNA of the CDR3 is TGTGCCAGTAGTCCCATTCTAGCGGGATATTCCTACGAGCAGTACTTC. V gene TRBV28 combines with J gene TRBJ2-7, with TRBD2 identical over 9 bases. V lost 9 bases to trimming and J lost 1 base; unmatched junction nucleotides: 13. Germline V gene data show CDR1 as MDHEN and CDR2 as SYDVKM. The CDR3 is 16 residues long.

This chain links TRBV7-8 with TRBJ1-2; 7 nucleotides align to TRBD1. Germline V lookup: CDR1 SGHVS, CDR2 FQNEAQ. The V and J ends lost 5 bases and 0 bases, in that order; junction bases with no gene match: 6. The CDR3 contains 15 residues. The DNA of the CDR3 is TGTGCCAGCAGCGCAACCGGGACAGCTAACTATGGCTACACCTTC. This gives the protein CASSATGTANYGYTF.

V gene TRBV6-6 combines with J gene TRBJ2-5; D is unresolved. Deletions cut 2 bases from V and 2 bases from J, with 0 bases between. Germline V lookup: CDR1 MNHNY, CDR2 SVGAGI (reference sequence). The CDR3 extends over 11 amino acids. CDR3 region: CASSYQETQYF. The CDR3 DNA sequence: TGTGCCAGCAGTTACCAAGAGACCCAGTACTTC.

V gene TRBV6-5 combines with J gene TRBJ2-2; D unclear. Germline values: CDR1 MNHEY, CDR2 SVGAGI. CDR3 size: 13 residues. Trimming took 0 bases from V and 4 from J, leaving 3 bases between them. The CDR3 here is CASSYSLTGELFF. The CDR3 DNA reads TGTGCCAGCAGTTACTCTCTCACCGGGGAGCTGTTTTTT.

The chain recombines TRBV4-3 with TRBJ2-1; perhaps TRBD2 as D (5 bases). V was clipped by 1 base and J by 4 bases, with 11 bases between them. Germline V gives CDR1 LGHNA, CDR2 YSLEER. The CDR3 is 15 residues long. The CDR3 loop is CASSQGADPYNEQFF. The CDR3, as DNA: TGCGCCAGCAGCCAAGGAGCGGACCCATACAATGAGCAGTTCTTC.

There are a few counts of this clone. V usage is TRBV10-1 and J usage is TRBJ1-1; D possibly corresponds to TRBD1 (5 bases). This CDR3 has 13 residues. CDR1 is WNHNN, CDR2 SYGVQD, per germline (reference sequence). This CDR3 reads CATAKTQDTEAFF. The CDR3 nucleotides are TGCGCTACAGCAAAAACACAGGACACTGAAGCTTTCTTT.

The table lists this clone with a count of one. This chain's CDR3 is CAWSVEYNEQFF. CDR3 coding DNA: TGTGCCTGGAGTGTGGAATACAATGAGCAGTTCTTC. This rearrangement joins TRBV30 to TRBJ2-1; no definite D call. The V and J ends lost 0 bases and 4 bases respectively, with 4 bases between them. The CDR3 is 12 amino acids. The germline CDR1 and CDR2 sequences are GTSNPN and SVGIG (reference sequence). Based on the CDR3 plus reference TRBV30 and TRBJ2-1, the full variable domain is SQTIHQWPATLVQPVGSPLSLECTVEGTSNPNLYWYRQAAGRGLQLLFYSVGIGQISSEVPQNLSASRPQDRQFILSSKKLLLSDSGFYLCAWSVEYNEQFFGPGTRLTVL.

The chain joins TRBV27 to TRBJ1-1; D gene unclear. The germline CDR1 and CDR2 sequences are MNHEY and SMNVEV (reference sequence). With 1 base removed from V and 4 bases from J, the gap between germline ends came to 10 bases. The CDR3 length is 14 residues. The CDR3 sequence: CASSLYWRSTEAFF. CDR3 nucleotide sequence: TGTGCCAGCAGTTTATATTGGCGGAGCACTGAAGCTTTCTTT.

This rearrangement joins TRBV28 to TRBJ1-2; no reliable D call. CDR1 is MDHEN, CDR2 SYDVKM, per germline. The CDR3 is 15 residues long. V was clipped by 7 bases and J by 9 bases, with 24 bases between them. Here the CDR3 DNA reads TGTGCCAGCACCCTCCAAGACCCCTCCACTGGGAGCTACACCTTC. It codes for CASTLQDPSTGSYTF.

The chain links TRBV7-2 to TRBJ2-2; D unclear. Germline CDR1 is SGHTA and CDR2 is FQGNSA. V dropped 8 bases and J dropped 2 bases, with 12 bases sitting between them. CDR3 length: 14 amino acids. CDR3 sequence reads: CASLRTSNTGELFF. CDR3 nucleotide sequence: TGTGCCAGCCTCCGGACCTCTAACACCGGGGAGCTGTTTTTT. Full variable domain (rest looked up from reference TRBV7-2 and TRBJ2-2): GAGVSQSPSNKVTEKGKDVELRCDPISGHTALYWYRQSLGQGLEFLIYFQGNSAPDKSGLPSDRFSAERTGGSVSTLTIQRTQQEDSAVYLCASLRTSNTGELFFGEGSRLTVL.

V is TRBV11-2 and J is TRBJ1-6; no clear D. The V end was cut by 5 bases, the J end by 6 bases, with 8 bases between. CDR3 size: 13 residues. The V gene's germline CDR1 is SGHAT and CDR2 FQNNGV. The CDR3 protein is CASSPYSNSPLHF. In DNA form, the CDR3 reads TGTGCCAGCAGCCCCTATAGTAATTCACCCCTCCACTTT.

This clone was counted only a few times. The J gene is TRBJ1-6, the V gene TRBV19; D not resolved. Trimming took off 6 bases at V and 3 bases at J, with 9 bases between the two ends. The CDR3 is made up of 14 amino acids. From germline, CDR1 is LNHDA and CDR2 SQIVND (reference sequence). The CDR3 reads CASRNQLYNSPLHF. The DNA for the CDR3 is TGTGCCAGTAGGAACCAGCTCTATAATTCACCCCTCCACTTT.

This sequence joins TRBV15 and TRBJ2-4, with D maybe TRBD2 (5 bases). The CDR3 has 15 amino acids. Germline V gene sequence: CDR1 LNHNV, CDR2 YYDKDF (reference sequence). Trimming left V 6 bases short and J 6 bases short, with 18 bases between. The DNA for the CDR3 is TGTGCCACCAGGGCCGGGGAAGCGCCGGGAAACATTCAGTACTTC. This sequence encodes CATRAGEAPGNIQYF.

This clone was counted once. The chain has TRBV28 and TRBJ2-1; no reliable D call. Germline loops: CDR1 MDHEN, CDR2 SYDVKM. Trimming took off 2 bases at V and 9 bases at J, with 5 bases between the two ends. CDR3 length equals 11 residues. DNA of the CDR3: TGTGCCAGCAGTTTAAGGGCTGAGCAGTTCTTC. Protein product: CASSLRAEQFF.

The chain has TRBV18 and TRBJ2-5; D is unresolved. The CDR3 length is 12 residues. The V gene's germline CDR1 is KGHSH and CDR2 LQKENI. With 1 base removed from V and 5 bases from J, the gap between germline ends came to 5 bases. CDR3 coding DNA: TGTGCCAGCTCACCACAAAGGGAGACCCAGTACTTC. Protein sequence: CASSPQRETQYF.

The chain employs TRBV7-8 and TRBJ2-7; possibly TRBD1 for D (6 bases). V was cut by 6 bases and J by 2 bases, with 11 bases left in between. The CDR3 covers 13 residues. Germline values: CDR1 SGHVS, CDR2 FQNEAQ. CDR3 coding DNA: TGTGCCAGCAGTCAGGGGTCAACCTACGAGCAGTACTTC. Its translation is CASSQGSTYEQYF.